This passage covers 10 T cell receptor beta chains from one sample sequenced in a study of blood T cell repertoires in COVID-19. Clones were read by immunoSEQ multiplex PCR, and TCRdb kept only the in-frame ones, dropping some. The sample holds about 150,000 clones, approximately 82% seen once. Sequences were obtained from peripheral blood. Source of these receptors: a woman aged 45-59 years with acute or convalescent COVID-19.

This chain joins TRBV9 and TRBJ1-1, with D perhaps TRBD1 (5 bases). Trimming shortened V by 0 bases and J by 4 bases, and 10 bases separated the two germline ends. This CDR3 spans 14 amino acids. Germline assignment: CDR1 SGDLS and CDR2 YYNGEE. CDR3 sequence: CASSVAGEGTEAFF. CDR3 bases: TGTGCCAGCAGCGTAGCGGGGGAGGGCACTGAAGCTTTCTTT.

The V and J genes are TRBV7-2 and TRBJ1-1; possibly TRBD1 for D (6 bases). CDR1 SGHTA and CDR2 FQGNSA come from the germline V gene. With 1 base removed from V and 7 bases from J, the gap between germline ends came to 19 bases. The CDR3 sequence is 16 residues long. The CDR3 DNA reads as TGTGCCAGCAGCTTAGTCCCGCGGGGGGGGCTGGGTGAAGCTTTCTTT. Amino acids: CASSLVPRGGLGEAFF. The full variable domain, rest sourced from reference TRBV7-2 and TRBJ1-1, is GAGVSQSPSNKVTEKGKDVELRCDPISGHTALYWYRQSLGQGLEFLIYFQGNSAPDKSGLPSDRFSAERTGGSVSTLTIQRTQQEDSAVYLCASSLVPRGGLGEAFFGQGTRLTVV.

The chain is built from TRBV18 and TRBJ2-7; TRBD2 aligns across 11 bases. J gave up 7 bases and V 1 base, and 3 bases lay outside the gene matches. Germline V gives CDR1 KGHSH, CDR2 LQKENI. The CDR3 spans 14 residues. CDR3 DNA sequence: TGTGCCAGCTCACCACTAGCGGGAGGGGGTGAGCAGTACTTC. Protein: CASSPLAGGGEQYF.

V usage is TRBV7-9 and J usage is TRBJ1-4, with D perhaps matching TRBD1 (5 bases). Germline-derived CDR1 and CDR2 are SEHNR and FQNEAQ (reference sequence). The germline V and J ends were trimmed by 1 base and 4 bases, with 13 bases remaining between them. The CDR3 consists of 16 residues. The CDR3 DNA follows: TGTGCCAGCAGCTTAGACCCAGGGTTGGGTAATGAAAAACTGTTTTTT. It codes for CASSLDPGLGNEKLFF.

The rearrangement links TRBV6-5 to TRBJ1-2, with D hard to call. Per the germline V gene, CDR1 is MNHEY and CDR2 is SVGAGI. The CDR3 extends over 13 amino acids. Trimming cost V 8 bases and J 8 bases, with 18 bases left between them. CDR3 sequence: CASFLLPFPGYTF. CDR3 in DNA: TGTGCCAGCTTTCTCCTCCCGTTTCCGGGCTACACCTTC.

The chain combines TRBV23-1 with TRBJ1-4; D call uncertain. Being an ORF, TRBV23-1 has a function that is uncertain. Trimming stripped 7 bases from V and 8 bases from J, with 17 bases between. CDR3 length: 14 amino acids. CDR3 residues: CASTLGRMEEKLFF. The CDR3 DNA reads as TGCGCCAGCACCCTTGGCCGAATGGAGGAAAAACTGTTTTTT.

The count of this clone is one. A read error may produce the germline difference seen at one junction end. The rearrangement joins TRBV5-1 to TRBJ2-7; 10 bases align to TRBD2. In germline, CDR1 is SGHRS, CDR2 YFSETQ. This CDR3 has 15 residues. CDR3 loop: CARSGGGPPTYEQYF. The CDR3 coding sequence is TGCGCCCGCAGCGGGGGGGGGCCACCCACCTACGAGCAGTACTTC.

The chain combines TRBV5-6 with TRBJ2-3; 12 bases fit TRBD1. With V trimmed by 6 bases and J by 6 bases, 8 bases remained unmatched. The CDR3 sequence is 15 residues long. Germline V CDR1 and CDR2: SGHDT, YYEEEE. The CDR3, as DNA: TGTGCCAGCACTATGCTGGGACAGGGGGCTGATACGCAGTATTTT. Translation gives CASTMLGQGADTQYF.

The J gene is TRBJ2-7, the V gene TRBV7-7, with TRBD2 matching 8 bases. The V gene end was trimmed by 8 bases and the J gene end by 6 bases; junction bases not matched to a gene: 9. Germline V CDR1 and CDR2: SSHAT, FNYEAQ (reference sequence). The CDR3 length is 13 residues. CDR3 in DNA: TGTGCCAGCGGGCGGCTAGCGGGTGGCGAGCAGTACTTC. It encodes CASGRLAGGEQYF.

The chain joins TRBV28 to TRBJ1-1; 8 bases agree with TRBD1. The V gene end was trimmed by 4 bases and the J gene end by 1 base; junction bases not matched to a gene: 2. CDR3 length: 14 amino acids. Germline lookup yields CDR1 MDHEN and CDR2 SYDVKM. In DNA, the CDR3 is TGTGCCAGCAGTTCGACAGGGGCGAACACTGAAGCTTTCTTT. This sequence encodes CASSSTGANTEAFF.